The 25 T cell receptor beta chains in this list originate from one sample, sequenced in a study of blood T cell repertoires in COVID-19. Data came from immunoSEQ multiplex PCR; TCRdb stores just in-frame clones and leaves some out. The repertoire has approximately 97,000 clones, about 85% of them found once; the top ten carry roughly 40%. Material for sequencing was peripheral blood. Receptors originate from an elderly man with acute or convalescent COVID-19.

This clone showed up just once. J is TRBJ1-1 and V is TRBV7-2; the D gene is possibly TRBD1 (6 bases). Germline CDR1 is SGHTA and CDR2 is FQGNSA. The CDR3 has 15 residues. Trimming pared 3 bases from V and 5 bases from J, leaving 16 bases between. For the CDR3, the DNA is TGTGCCAGCAGCTTCGGGGGGGGGCGCCCGACTGAAGCTTTCTTT. Amino acids: CASSFGGGRPTEAFF.

J is TRBJ1-1 and V is TRBV12-5; D gene unclear. Germline V gene data show CDR1 as LGHNT and CDR2 as FRNRAP. V gave up 1 base and J gave up 10 bases, with 13 bases separating them. The length of the CDR3 is 13 residues. The CDR3 DNA reads as TGTGCTAGTGGTTTGGGTTTATCAGGTGTAGCTTTCTTT. Protein sequence: CASGLGLSGVAFF.

This chain links TRBV25-1 with TRBJ1-1; D possibly corresponds to TRBD1 (5 bases). The CDR3 length is 16 residues. CDR1 is MGHDK, CDR2 SYGVNS, per germline. V gave up 4 bases and J gave up 7 bases, with 22 bases separating them. The CDR3 spells CASSGWGEVGFGEAFF. The CDR3 nucleotides are TGTGCCAGCAGTGGTTGGGGGGAAGTCGGCTTCGGTGAAGCTTTCTTT.

The chain joins TRBV21-1 to TRBJ2-7; the D segment call TRBD1 is taken from the table without a DNA check. TRBV21-1 is a recognized pseudogene. This CDR3 has 15 residues. The CDR3 nucleotides are TGTGCCAGCAGCGCAGGGCGGGACAGAACCTACGAGCAGTACTTC. Amino acids: CASSAGRDRTYEQYF.

The gene calls are TRBV6-5 and TRBJ1-5; D is unclear. Trimming shortened V by 2 bases and J by 9 bases, and 11 bases separated the two germline ends. The CDR3 is 13 amino acids. Germline V CDR1 and CDR2: MNHEY, SVGAGI. CDR3 bases: TGTGCCAGCAGTTACGATTGGTCGAGGCCCCAGCATTTT. Its translation is CASSYDWSRPQHF.

Of note for this clone: The junction shows a germline mismatch at one end, possibly a read error. The V call is TRBV2, the J call TRBJ2-7; 9 bases line up with TRBD1. The CDR3 loop spans 12 amino acids. CDR1 SNHLY and CDR2 FYNNEI come from the germline V gene. CDR3 sequence (DNA): TGTGCCAGCAGTGTTAGACAGGGGGGAGAGAACTTC. It codes for CASSVRQGGENF.

The chain combines TRBV28 with TRBJ2-5, with D unresolved. The CDR3 is made up of 15 amino acids. Trimming took 2 bases from V and 1 from J, leaving 11 bases between them. Germline-derived CDR1 and CDR2 are MDHEN and SYDVKM. DNA for the CDR3: TGTGCCAGCAGTTTACTTACCGAGATCCAAGAGACCCAGTACTTC. Its protein product is CASSLLTEIQETQYF.

The J gene is TRBJ2-7, the V gene TRBV3-1 (or the pseudogene TRBV3-2); the D gene is possibly TRBD2 (5 bases). Trimming removed 6 bases at V and 2 bases at J, with 17 bases between. Germline CDR1 is LGHDT and CDR2 is YNNKEL (reference sequence). The CDR3 covers 15 residues. The CDR3 bases are TGTGCCAGCAGTCCTTTTACTAGTGGCCCCTACGAGCAGTACTTC. It is translated as CASSPFTSGPYEQYF.

This sequence joins TRBV2 and TRBJ2-3; D gene ambiguous. V was clipped by 6 bases and J by 5 bases, with 18 bases between them. CDR1 is SNHLY, CDR2 FYNNEI, per germline. This CDR3 contains 15 residues. This CDR3 is CASSRWRTSGDTQYF. For the CDR3, the DNA is TGTGCCAGCAGCCGCTGGCGAACCTCGGGAGATACGCAGTATTTT.

The gene calls are TRBV6-2 or TRBV6-3 and TRBJ2-1; 7 nucleotides line up with TRBD2. V was pared by 4 bases and J by 8 bases, with 11 bases of the junction left unmatched. Germline V gene lookup returns CDR1 MNHEY and CDR2 SVGEGT. The CDR3 consists of 15 residues. CDR3 sequence reads: CASSSHETSLDEQFF. The CDR3, as DNA: TGTGCCAGCAGTTCCCATGAGACTAGCCTCGATGAGCAGTTCTTC.

The genes are TRBV2 and TRBJ1-6; D uncertain. The CDR3 sequence is 14 residues long. V was pared by 2 bases and J by 3 bases, with 5 bases between. The germline CDR1 and CDR2 sequences are SNHLY and FYNNEI. The CDR3 DNA sequence: TGTGCCAGCAGTGAACAACACTATAATTCACCCCTCCACTTT. It is translated as CASSEQHYNSPLHF.

V is TRBV10-2 and J is TRBJ1-1; D unclear. CDR1 WSHSY and CDR2 SAAADI come from the germline V gene. Trimming cost V 6 bases and J 7 bases, with 15 bases left between them. This CDR3 is built from 13 residues. Here the CDR3 reads CASRESYSYEAFF. CDR3 sequence (DNA): TGCGCCAGCAGGGAAAGCTACAGCTATGAAGCTTTCTTT.

The rearrangement uses TRBV5-1 and TRBJ2-5; D remains ambiguous. Germline-derived CDR1 and CDR2 are SGHRS and YFSETQ. V lost 5 bases and J lost 4, with 9 bases in between. CDR3 length equals 12 residues. CDR3: CASRAGGETQYF. The DNA for the CDR3 is TGCGCCAGCAGAGCAGGTGGAGAGACCCAGTACTTC.

This chain connects TRBV7-8 to TRBJ2-1; TRBD1 might be the D (6 bases). The CDR3 runs to 16 residues. The V end was cut by 9 bases, the J end by 3 bases, with 21 bases between. Germline CDR1 is SGHVS and CDR2 is FQNEAQ. The CDR3 sequence is CASLPNPAGDYNEQFF. The CDR3 DNA reads as TGTGCCAGTCTACCTAACCCAGCAGGGGACTACAATGAGCAGTTCTTC.

In regard to this clone: One end of the junction varies from germline; a read error may be responsible. The chain combines TRBV6-5 with TRBJ2-1; D may be TRBD2 (6 bases). Germline V CDR1 and CDR2: MNHEY, SVGAGI. The CDR3 loop spans 15 amino acids. The CDR3 nucleotides are TGTGCCAGCAGTTCTCAGAATCGGGGGAGTAATGTGCAGTTCTTC. Translated, it gives CASSSQNRGSNVQFF.

The chain joins TRBV11-3 to TRBJ2-7, with 8 nucleotides matching TRBD2. Germline CDR1 SGHNT, CDR2 YENEEA. J was trimmed by 2 bases and V by 5 bases; bases with no gene match: 2. The CDR3 has 13 amino acids. The CDR3, as DNA: TGTGCCAGCAGCCTTAGCGGGACCTACGAGCAGTACTTC. It encodes CASSLSGTYEQYF. The full variable domain, completed using reference TRBV11-3 and TRBJ2-7, is EAGVVQSPRYKIIEKKQPVAFWCNPISGHNTLYWYLQNLGQGPELLIRYENEEAVDDSQLPKDRFSAERLKGVDSTLKIQPAELGDSAVYLCASSLSGTYEQYFGPGTRLTVT.

The rearrangement joins TRBV7-9 to TRBJ1-5, with 7 nucleotides matching TRBD1. The CDR3 has 15 amino acids. Unmatched junction bases numbered 11, after V lost 6 bases and J lost 6 bases. CDR1 and CDR2 from the germline V gene are SEHNR and FQNEAQ (reference sequence). CDR3 in DNA: TGTGCCAGCAGTCAAAGTGGACAGGTCGGTCAGCCCCAGCATTTT. This sequence encodes CASSQSGQVGQPQHF. Filled out from reference TRBV7-9 and TRBJ1-5, the complete variable domain reads DTGVSQNPRHKITKRGQNVTFRCDPISEHNRLYWYRQTLGQGPEFLTYFQNEAQLEKSRLLSDRFSAERPKGSFSTLEIQRTEQGDSAMYLCASSQSGQVGQPQHFGDGTRLSIL.

The gene calls are TRBV12-3 or TRBV12-4 and TRBJ1-6; D might be TRBD1 (6 bases). V was shortened by 11 bases and J by 4 bases, with 12 bases between the two germline ends. CDR3 length: 13 amino acids. Written as DNA, the CDR3 is TGTGCCTCCGGGACACTGTATAATTCACCCCTCCACTTT. The encoded protein is CASGTLYNSPLHF.

V and J are TRBV7-3 and TRBJ2-3, with D maybe TRBD2 (5 bases). V was trimmed by 2 bases and J by 0 bases, leaving 9 bases between them. The germline V gene encodes CDR1 SGHTA and CDR2 FQGTGA. CDR3 length: 15 amino acids. In DNA, the CDR3 is TGTGCCAGCAGCTTAGATCCTAGCAGCACAGATACGCAGTATTTT. It translates to CASSLDPSSTDTQYF.

The genes are TRBV5-4 and TRBJ2-1, with 10 bases fitting TRBD2. The CDR3 covers 17 residues. The J segment lost 5 bases and the V segment lost 4 bases, leaving 12 bases of the junction unmatched. The germline CDR1 and CDR2 sequences are SGHNT and YYREEE (reference sequence). DNA for the CDR3: TGTGCCAGCAGCGGAGGATATAGCGGGAGGCCGGACAATGAGCAGTTCTTC. This translates into CASSGGYSGRPDNEQFF.

The V call is TRBV6-5, the J call TRBJ1-1; D remains unclear. Trimming stripped 6 bases from V and 0 bases from J, with 5 bases between. The CDR3 sequence is 12 residues long. CDR1 and CDR2 (germline): MNHEY, SVGAGI. CDR3 nucleotides: TGTGCCAGCAGACAGTTGAACACTGAAGCTTTCTTT. This encodes CASRQLNTEAFF.

This clone was seen only once. This chain connects TRBV7-2 to TRBJ1-5; 7 bases agree with TRBD1. With 2 bases clipped from V and 3 bases from J, the junction kept 4 bases outside the gene matches. This CDR3 contains 15 residues. Germline assignment: CDR1 SGHTA and CDR2 FQGNSA. The CDR3 reads CASSLSQGVNQPQHF. The CDR3 DNA follows: TGTGCCAGCAGCTTAAGCCAGGGGGTCAATCAGCCCCAGCATTTT. Drawing the rest from reference TRBV7-2 and TRBJ1-5, the complete variable domain is GAGVSQSPSNKVTEKGKDVELRCDPISGHTALYWYRQSLGQGLEFLIYFQGNSAPDKSGLPSDRFSAERTGGSVSTLTIQRTQQEDSAVYLCASSLSQGVNQPQHFGDGTRLSIL.

To note about this clone: This same CDR3 is encoded by further DNA sequences in the sample. The chain joins TRBV15 to TRBJ2-7, with D unresolved. Germline-derived CDR1 and CDR2 are LNHNV and YYDKDF (reference sequence). Trimming took off 1 base at V and 0 bases at J, with 10 bases between the two ends. The CDR3 length is 15 residues. The CDR3 region is CATSRGGGNSYEQYF. In DNA, the CDR3 is TGTGCCACCAGCAGAGGAGGCGGAAACTCCTACGAGCAGTACTTC.

This clone was counted a few times. The chain employs TRBV6-5 and TRBJ1-6; possibly TRBD1 for D (6 bases). The CDR3 extends over 14 amino acids. Trimming took off 8 bases at V and 4 bases at J, with 12 bases between the two ends. In germline, CDR1 is MNHEY, CDR2 SVGAGI. CDR3 DNA: TGTGCCAGCGGACGGACAGATTATAATTCACCCCTCCACTTT. This codes for CASGRTDYNSPLHF.

The genes are TRBV3-1 (or the pseudogene TRBV3-2) and TRBJ2-7; 14 bases are a match to TRBD2. V shed 2 bases and J 2 bases; nucleotides not matched to a gene: 8. The CDR3 consists of 18 residues. Germline V gives CDR1 LGHDT, CDR2 YNNKEL (reference sequence). CDR3 DNA: TGTGCCAGCAGCCAAACTTCACCGGGACTAGCGGGAGCCTACGAGCAGTACTTC. Protein: CASSQTSPGLAGAYEQYF.